Presented here are 23 T cell receptor beta chains from one specimen sequenced in a study of regulatory T cells in long-lasting Graves disease. Time point of the sample: newly diagnosed GD, antithyroid drugs for less than 3 months. PBMC-derived RNA was used for the TCR library. The authors built TCR beta libraries using iRepertoire HTBI primers and Arm-PCR of CDR3 regions. TCRdb passed the multiplex PCR reads through MiXCR, listing each CDR3 protein once. The sample lists hundreds of thousands of distinct CDR3 sequences, under 20% occurring once. These data are also associated with another study on T cells in Graves' hyperthyroidism and ophthalmopathy.

This sample comprised peripheral blood mononuclear cells (PBMCs), obtained at new diagnosis, from a patient treated with antithyroid drugs. The receptor source for this set is a young woman with Graves disease.

This clonotype was picked up a small number of times. The chain links TRBV20-1 to TRBJ2-7; 16 positions match TRBD2. Germline CDR1 is DFQATT and CDR2 is SNEGSKA (reference sequence). With 3 bases clipped from V and 3 bases from J, the junction kept 14 bases outside the gene matches. This CDR3 is 19 amino acids long. The CDR3: CSASPGLGTSGRAGYEQYF. Written as DNA, the CDR3 is TGCAGTGCTAGTCCGGGGCTCGGGACTAGCGGGAGGGCTGGCTACGAGCAGTACTTC.

This clonotype came up a few times. The chain has TRBV3-1 and TRBJ2-1; a weak D match, TRBD1 (5 bases). CDR1 is LGHDT and CDR2 is YNNKEL in the germline V gene (reference sequence). The CDR3 is 13 residues long. Trimming cost V 8 bases and J 1 base, with 9 bases left between them. The CDR3 reads CASQRGSYNEQFF. CDR3 sequence (DNA): TGTGCCAGCCAAAGGGGTTCCTACAATGAGCAGTTCTTC.

Many counts were recorded for this clonotype. The DNA is left out, because the CDR3 cannot be placed on it with certainty; the CDR3 is given as TCRdb lists it. The chain joins TRBV7-9 to TRBJ1-1. CDR1 is SEHNR and CDR2 is FQNEAQ in the germline V gene (reference sequence). Both ends counted, the CDR3 spans 15 residues. Here the CDR3 reads CASSFLWRSDTEAFF.

This chain connects TRBV12-5 to TRBJ2-2; no firm D call. In germline, CDR1 is LGHNT, CDR2 FRNRAP. There are 15 residues in the CDR3. V lost 3 bases, J lost 1 base, and 9 bases lay in between. CDR3 region: CASGFYVGNTGELFF. For the CDR3, the DNA is TGTGCTAGTGGTTTTTACGTCGGGAACACCGGGGAGCTGTTTTTT.

This clonotype has only a few counts. CDR3 in amino acids: CSARDGSSPTDTQYF. The CDR3 DNA follows: TGCAGTGCTAGAGATGGGAGTTCCCCCACAGATACGCAGTATTTT. The chain joins TRBV20-1 to TRBJ2-3; D possibly corresponds to TRBD2 (5 bases). CDR3 length equals 15 residues. Trimming left V 0 bases short and J 2 bases short, with 12 bases between. CDR1 and CDR2 (germline): DFQATT, SNEGSKA (reference sequence).

The chain uses TRBV3-1 and TRBJ2-5; possible D gene TRBD2, 6 bases. Deletions cut 1 base from V and 5 bases from J, with 17 bases between. Per the germline V gene, CDR1 is LGHDT and CDR2 is YNNKEL (reference sequence). This CDR3 is built from 16 residues. The CDR3 sequence: CASSQVQRALAETQYF. The CDR3, as DNA: TGTGCCAGCAGCCAAGTACAGAGGGCGCTAGCGGAGACCCAGTACTTC.

This clonotype was recorded at least ten times. V is TRBV7-8 and J is TRBJ2-3, with D uncertain. Looked up from germline, CDR1 is SGHVS and CDR2 is FQNEAQ. This CDR3 region has 16 residues. Deletions cut 1 base from V and 7 bases from J, with 18 bases between. As DNA, the CDR3 is TGTGCCAGCAGCTTAGATTCAGGCCCCGCGTCGTATACGCAGTATTTT. The encoded protein is CASSLDSGPASYTQYF.

Only a few counts were recorded for this clonotype. The chain links TRBV3-1 to TRBJ1-4, with TRBD1 matching over 8 bases. Per the germline V gene, CDR1 is LGHDT and CDR2 is YNNKEL (reference sequence). V was clipped by 4 bases and J by 5 bases; unmatched bases: 15. This CDR3 is 18 amino acids long. DNA of the CDR3: TGTGCCAGCAGCCCCATGGACAGGGCAAGGGTCGGAAATGAAAAACTGTTTTTT. Protein: CASSPMDRARVGNEKLFF.

In regard to this clonotype: A much larger clone differs by one base, so this may be a read error. The genes are TRBV7-9 and TRBJ1-6, with 8 nucleotides matching TRBD1. CDR3 length equals 16 residues. CDR1 and CDR2 (germline): SEHNR, FQNEAQ (reference sequence). V lost 4 bases, J lost 9 bases, and 11 bases stayed unmatched. The CDR3: CASSSVVGTGTSPLHF. Here the CDR3 DNA reads TGTGCCAGCAGCTCAGTCGTTGGGACAGGTACTTCACCCCTCCACTTT.

Details on this clonotype: A much larger clone is a single base away; this may be a read error. This chain connects TRBV6-2 or TRBV6-3 to TRBJ1-5; D is unresolved. Germline V gene data show CDR1 as MNHEY and CDR2 as SVGEGT. The CDR3 loop spans 12 amino acids. The CDR3 coding sequence is TGTACCAGCACCGACCGGCTTCAGCCCCAGCATTTT. Protein product: CTSTDRLQPQHF.

This clonotype appeared many times. This chain connects TRBV2 to TRBJ2-5; the D gene is possibly TRBD1 (5 bases). There are 12 residues in the CDR3. Germline CDR1 SNHLY, CDR2 FYNNEI. V lost 10 bases and J 3 bases, leaving 12 bases between the germline ends. CDR3 sequence reads: CATSDREETQYF. Here the CDR3 DNA reads TGTGCCACCTCCGACAGAGAAGAGACCCAGTACTTC.

The rearrangement links TRBV9 to TRBJ2-2; no reliable D call. There are 12 residues in the CDR3. Trimming removed 2 bases from V and 8 bases from J, with 7 bases in between. Germline V lookup: CDR1 SGDLS, CDR2 YYNGEE. The DNA of the CDR3 is TGTGCCAGCAGCGTTACTTTGGGGGAGCTGTTTTTT. It is translated as CASSVTLGELFF.

This clonotype was seen many times. This chain connects TRBV7-2 to TRBJ2-1; D is unclear. The DNA end is a closer match to TRBJ2-5, so the J assignment may be wrong. CDR3 length: 13 residues. Germline loops: CDR1 SGHTA, CDR2 FQGNSA. This CDR3 is CASSTGYGETQYF. The CDR3 region has the DNA TGTGCCAGCAGCACTGGGTATGGAGAGACCCAGTACTTC.

This clonotype was counted a few times. This may come from a read error, since a much larger clone is one base off. The V call is TRBV12-3 or TRBV12-4, the J call TRBJ2-5; the match to TRBD2 covers 11 bases. The CDR3 covers 14 residues. CDR3 nucleotides: TGTGCCAGCAGGGCTAGCGGGAGGATGGGGACCCAGGACTTC. It is translated as CASRASGRMGTQDF.

In its sample, this clonotype was seen a few times. The chain is built from TRBV30 and TRBJ1-2; D gene uncertain. Trimming took 0 bases from V and 8 from J, leaving 16 bases between them. In germline, CDR1 is GTSNPN, CDR2 SVGIG (reference sequence). The CDR3 sequence is 14 residues long. CDR3 in amino acids: CAWSVPGGTGGYTF. CDR3 DNA sequence: TGTGCCTGGAGTGTTCCTGGTGGCACGGGGGGCTACACCTTC.

At least ten counts were recorded for this clonotype. The chain combines TRBV2 with TRBJ2-3, with D possibly matching TRBD1 (6 bases). This CDR3 region has 12 residues. Per the germline V gene, CDR1 is SNHLY and CDR2 is FYNNEI. Trimming shortened V by 6 bases and J by 6 bases, and 10 bases separated the two germline ends. The CDR3 protein is CASRNRVDTQYF. The CDR3 coding sequence is TGTGCCAGCAGGAACAGGGTTGATACGCAGTATTTT.

As concerns this clonotype: At one end the junction does not follow the germline gene, possibly because of a read error. The chain uses TRBV28 and TRBJ2-7, with D hard to call. This CDR3 comprises 11 residues. CDR1 and CDR2 from the germline V gene are MDHEN and SYDVKM. The CDR3 region is CAGSPPYEQYF. The CDR3 bases are TGTGCCGGCAGTCCGCCCTACGAGCAGTACTTC.

This clonotype was seen many times. This chain links TRBV18 with TRBJ1-4, with D unclear. From germline, CDR1 is KGHSH and CDR2 LQKENI. The CDR3 consists of 13 residues. Between the trimmed V and J ends, which lost 3 bases and 5 bases, there was a span of 7 bases. The CDR3 is CASSPQQNEKLFF. The CDR3 DNA is TGTGCCAGCTCACCCCAGCAGAATGAAAAACTGTTTTTT.

Only a few counts were recorded for this clonotype. V is TRBV10-3 and J is TRBJ2-3, with D perhaps given as TRBD1 or TRBD2 (6 bases each). The germline CDR1 and CDR2 sequences are ENHRY and SYGVKD. The CDR3 is 16 amino acids. Trimming cost V 6 bases and J 0 bases, with 16 bases left between them. The DNA of the CDR3 is TGTGCCATCAGGAGGGGGGACACATCTAGCACAGATACGCAGTATTTT. Protein: CAIRRGDTSSTDTQYF.

For this clonotype: This may stem from a read error, because a much larger clone lies one nucleotide away. The gene calls are TRBV9 and TRBJ2-1; maybe TRBD2 (7 bases). The DNA end favors TRBJ2-5, so the J call may be wrong. Germline CDR1 and CDR2: SGDLS and YYNGEE. The CDR3 consists of 14 residues. This CDR3 reads CASSKGGNSKTQYF. The DNA for the CDR3 is TGTGCCAGCAGCAAGGGGGGGAACTCGAAGACCCAGTACTTC.

This clonotype was seen repeatedly, ten times or more. The rearrangement uses TRBV28 and TRBJ2-1, with a tentative D call TRBD1 (6 bases). CDR3 length: 15 residues. Germline values: CDR1 MDHEN, CDR2 SYDVKM. The V gene lost 8 bases and the J gene lost 9 bases, with 23 bases spanning the gap. The CDR3, as DNA: TGTGCCAGCGGCATACAGGGCTGGCTCGCTATTGAGCAGTTCTTC. This sequence encodes CASGIQGWLAIEQFF.

The chain employs TRBV5-1 and TRBJ2-3; TRBD1 is a possible D gene (5 bases). The CDR3 contains 15 residues. V was cut by 5 bases and J by 5 bases, with 18 bases left in between. Germline lookup yields CDR1 SGHRS and CDR2 YFSETQ. CDR3 nucleotide sequence: TGCGCCAGCAGGAATGGGGCCGTGGGCCTAGATACGCAGTATTTT. Protein sequence: CASRNGAVGLDTQYF.

Regarding this clonotype: Likely a read error: the CDR3 ends without its conserved phenylalanine or tryptophan. The chain has TRBV7-2 and TRBJ2-5; either TRBD1 or TRBD2 may fit D (5 bases each). V shed 5 bases and J shed 5 bases, with 12 bases lying between them. CDR3 length equals 13 residues. The germline V gene encodes CDR1 SGHTA and CDR2 FQGNSA. The CDR3 DNA is TGTGCCAGCAGCCGGGGCGGTCTGGAGACCCAGTACTCC. It encodes CASSRGGLETQYS.